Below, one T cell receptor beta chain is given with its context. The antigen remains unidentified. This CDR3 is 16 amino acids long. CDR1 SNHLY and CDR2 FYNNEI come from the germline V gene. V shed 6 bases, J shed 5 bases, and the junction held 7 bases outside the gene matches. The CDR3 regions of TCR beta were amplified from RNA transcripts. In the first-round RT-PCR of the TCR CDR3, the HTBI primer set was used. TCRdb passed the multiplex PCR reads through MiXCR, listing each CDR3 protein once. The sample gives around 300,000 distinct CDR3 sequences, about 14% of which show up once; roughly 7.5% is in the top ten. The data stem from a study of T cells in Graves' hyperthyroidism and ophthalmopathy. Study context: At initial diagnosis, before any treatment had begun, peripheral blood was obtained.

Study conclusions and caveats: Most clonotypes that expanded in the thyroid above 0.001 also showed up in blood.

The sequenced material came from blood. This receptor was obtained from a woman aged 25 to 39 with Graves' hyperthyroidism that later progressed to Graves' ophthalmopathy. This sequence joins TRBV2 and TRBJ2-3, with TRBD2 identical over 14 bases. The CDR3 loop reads CASSGTSGSRRDTQYF. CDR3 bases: TGTGCCAGCAGCGGGACTAGCGGGAGTCGGCGAGATACGCAGTATTTT.